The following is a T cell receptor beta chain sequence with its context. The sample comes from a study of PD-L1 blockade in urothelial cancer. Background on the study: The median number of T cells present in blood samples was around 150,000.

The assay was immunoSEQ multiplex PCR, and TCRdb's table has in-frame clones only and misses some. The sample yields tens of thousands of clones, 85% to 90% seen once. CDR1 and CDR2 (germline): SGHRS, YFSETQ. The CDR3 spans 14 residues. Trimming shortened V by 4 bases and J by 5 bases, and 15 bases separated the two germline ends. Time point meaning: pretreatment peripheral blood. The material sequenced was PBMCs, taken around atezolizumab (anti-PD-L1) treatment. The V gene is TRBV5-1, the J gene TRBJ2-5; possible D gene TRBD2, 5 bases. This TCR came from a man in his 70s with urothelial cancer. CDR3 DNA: TGCGCCAGCAGCAGGACCACTAGTGTCGAGACCCAGTACTTC. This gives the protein CASSRTTSVETQYF.